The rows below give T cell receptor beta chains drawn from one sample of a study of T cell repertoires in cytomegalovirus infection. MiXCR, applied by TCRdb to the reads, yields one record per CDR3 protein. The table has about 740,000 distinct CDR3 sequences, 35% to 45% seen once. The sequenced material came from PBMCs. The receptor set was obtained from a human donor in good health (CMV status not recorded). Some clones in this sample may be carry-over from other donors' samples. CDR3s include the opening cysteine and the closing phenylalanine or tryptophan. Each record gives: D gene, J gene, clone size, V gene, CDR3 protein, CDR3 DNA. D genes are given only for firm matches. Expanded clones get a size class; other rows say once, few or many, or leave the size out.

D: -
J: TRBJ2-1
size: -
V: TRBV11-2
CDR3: CASSLGTTVPQFF
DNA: TGTGCCAGCAGCTTAGGAACTACAGTCCCGCAGTTCTTC

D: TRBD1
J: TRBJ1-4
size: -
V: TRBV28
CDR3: CASSSLQGVFGKLFF
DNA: TGTGCCAGCAGTTCACTACAGGGGGTGTTCGGGAAACTGTTTTTT

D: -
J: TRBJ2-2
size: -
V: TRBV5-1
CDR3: CASSLDSQPNTGELFF
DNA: TGCGCCAGCAGCTTGGATTCTCAGCCGAACACCGGGGAGCTGTTTTTT

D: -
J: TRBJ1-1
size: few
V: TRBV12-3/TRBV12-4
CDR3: CASRRITEAFF
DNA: TGTGCCAGCAGGAGGATTACTGAAGCTTTCTTT

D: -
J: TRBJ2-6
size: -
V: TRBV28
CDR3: CASSFARSGANVLTF
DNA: TGTGCCAGCAGTTTCGCCCGTTCTGGGGCCAACGTCCTGACTTTC

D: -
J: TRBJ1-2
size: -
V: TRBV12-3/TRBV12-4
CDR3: CASSFGGSRGYTF
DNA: TGTGCCAGCAGTTTCGGGGGGTCGCGCGGCTACACCTTC

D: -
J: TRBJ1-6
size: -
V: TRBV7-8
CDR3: CASSFSGIAGSPLHF
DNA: TGTGCCAGCAGCTTTTCCGGGATAGCTGGTTCACCCCTCCACTTT

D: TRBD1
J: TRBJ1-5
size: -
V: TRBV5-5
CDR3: CASSQEMTGNNQPQHF
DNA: TGTGCCAGCAGCCAGGAGATGACAGGGAACAATCAGCCCCAGCATTTT

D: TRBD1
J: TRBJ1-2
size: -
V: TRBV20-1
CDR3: CSARDRGHGYTF
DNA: TGCAGTGCCCGGGACAGGGGGCATGGCTACACCTTC

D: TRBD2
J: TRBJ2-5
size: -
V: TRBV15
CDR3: CATSTSKALAGFLYQETQYF
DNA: TGTGCCACCAGCACCTCAAAGGCACTAGCGGGATTTTTGTACCAAGAGACCCAGTACTTC

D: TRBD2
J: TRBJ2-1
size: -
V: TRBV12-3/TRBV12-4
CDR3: CASSLGFGTSSGHNEQFF
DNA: TGTGCCAGCAGTTTAGGTTTCGGGACTAGTAGCGGGCACAATGAGCAGTTCTTC

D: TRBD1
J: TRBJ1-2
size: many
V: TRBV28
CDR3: CASSWTGYGYTF
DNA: TGTGCCAGCAGTTGGACAGGGTATGGCTACACCTTC

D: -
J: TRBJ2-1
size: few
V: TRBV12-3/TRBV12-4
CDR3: CASSLALGTPSYNEQFF
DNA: TGTGCCAGCAGTTTAGCGCTAGGGACGCCCTCCTACAATGAGCAGTTCTTC

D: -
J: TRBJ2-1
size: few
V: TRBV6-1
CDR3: CASSDGQSYNEQFF
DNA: TGTGCCAGCAGTGACGGACAATCCTACAATGAGCAGTTCTTC

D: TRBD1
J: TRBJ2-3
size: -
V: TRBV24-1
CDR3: CATSDLRGTGSTDTQYF
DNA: TGTGCCACCAGTGATTTGCGGGGGACAGGGAGCACAGATACGCAGTATTTT

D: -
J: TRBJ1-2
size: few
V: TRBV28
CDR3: CASRMAPYGYTF
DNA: TGTGCCAGCAGAATGGCACCCTATGGCTACACCTTC

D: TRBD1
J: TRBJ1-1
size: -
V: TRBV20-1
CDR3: CSADQGAFEAFF
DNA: TGCAGTGCTGATCAGGGGGCTTTTGAAGCTTTCTTT

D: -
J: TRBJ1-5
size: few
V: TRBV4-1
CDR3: CASSQDYGEATTSNQPQHF
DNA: TGCGCCAGCAGCCAAGATTACGGGGAGGCAACTACCAGCAATCAGCCCCAGCATTTT

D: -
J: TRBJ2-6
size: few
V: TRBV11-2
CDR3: CASSLVRRAGANVLTF
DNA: TGTGCCAGCAGCTTAGTACGCAGGGCTGGGGCCAACGTCCTGACTTTC

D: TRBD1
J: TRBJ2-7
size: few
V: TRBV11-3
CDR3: CASSSGQDPYEQYF
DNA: TGTGCCAGCAGCTCCGGACAGGATCCCTACGAGCAGTACTTC

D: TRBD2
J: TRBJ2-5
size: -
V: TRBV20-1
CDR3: CSVKDIPSGWGEETQYF
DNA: TGCAGTGTTAAAGACATCCCTAGCGGGTGGGGGGAAGAGACCCAGTACTTC

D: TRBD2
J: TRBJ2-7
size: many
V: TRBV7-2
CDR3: CASSLAGGSPNEQYF
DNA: TGTGCCAGCAGCTTAGCAGGCGGGAGTCCCAACGAGCAGTACTTC

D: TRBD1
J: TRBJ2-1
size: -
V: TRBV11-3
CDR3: CARSLDSCETGGSYKEQFF
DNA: TGTGCCAGGAGCTTAGATAGTTGTGAAACAGGGGGTTCCTACAAGGAGCAGTTCTTC

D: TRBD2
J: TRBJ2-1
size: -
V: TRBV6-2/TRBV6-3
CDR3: CSSSPSPSGSSYNEQFF
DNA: TGTTCCAGCAGTCCCTCACCTAGCGGGAGTTCCTACAATGAGCAGTTCTTC

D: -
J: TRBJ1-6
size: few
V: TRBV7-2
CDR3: CASSGGPGSPLHF
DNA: TGTGCCAGCAGCGGGGGCCCCGGTTCACCCCTCCACTTT

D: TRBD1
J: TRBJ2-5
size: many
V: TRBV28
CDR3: CASSWDRGSETQYF
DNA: TGTGCCAGCAGTTGGGACAGGGGGTCGGAGACCCAGTACTTC

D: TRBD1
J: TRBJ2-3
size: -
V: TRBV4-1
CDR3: CASSQSPGTGGSTDTQYF
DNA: TGCGCCAGCAGCCAATCTCCGGGGACAGGCGGTAGCACAGATACGCAGTATTTT

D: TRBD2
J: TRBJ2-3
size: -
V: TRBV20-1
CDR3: CSALKRLAGYTDTQYF
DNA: TGCAGTGCCTTAAAACGACTAGCGGGGTACACAGATACGCAGTATTTT

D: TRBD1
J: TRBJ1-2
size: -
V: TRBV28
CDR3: CASSPATGEIYYTF
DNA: TGTGCCAGCAGTCCGGCGACAGGGGAGATTTACTACACCTTC

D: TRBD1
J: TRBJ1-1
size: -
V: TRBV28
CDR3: CASRGTGVFTEAFF
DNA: TGTGCCAGCAGAGGGACAGGGGTTTTCACTGAAGCTTTCTTT

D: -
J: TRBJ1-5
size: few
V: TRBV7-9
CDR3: CASSSVGGSGNQPQHF
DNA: TGTGCCAGCAGCTCGGTGGGGGGATCGGGCAATCAGCCCCAGCATTTT

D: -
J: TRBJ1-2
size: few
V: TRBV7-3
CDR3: CASSPKEGGYTF
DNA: TGTGCCAGCAGCCCCAAAGAGGGAGGGTACACCTTC

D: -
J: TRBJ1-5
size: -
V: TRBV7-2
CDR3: CASSLAAGPNQPQHF
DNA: TGTGCCAGCAGCTTAGCTGCGGGACCCAATCAGCCCCAGCATTTT

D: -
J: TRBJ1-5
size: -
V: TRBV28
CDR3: CASSLGGGGGSNQPQHF
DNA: TGTGCCAGCAGTTTGGGGGGGGGAGGGGGGAGCAATCAGCCCCAGCATTTT

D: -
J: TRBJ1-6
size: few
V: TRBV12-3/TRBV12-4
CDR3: CASSWQGSNSPLHF
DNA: TGTGCCAGCAGTTGGCAGGGAAGCAATTCACCCCTCCACTTT

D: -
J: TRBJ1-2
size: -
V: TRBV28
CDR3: CASNPNRAGNYGYTF
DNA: TGTGCCAGCAACCCTAATCGGGCAGGGAACTATGGCTACACCTTC

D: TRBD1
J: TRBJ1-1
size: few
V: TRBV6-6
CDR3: CASKGSAGQLNTEAFF
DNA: TGTGCCAGCAAGGGTAGTGCGGGACAGCTGAACACTGAAGCTTTCTTT

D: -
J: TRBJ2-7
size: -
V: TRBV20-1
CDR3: CSARGPVQGSYEQYF
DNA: TGCAGTGCTAGAGGACCCGTACAGGGATCCTACGAGCAGTACTTC

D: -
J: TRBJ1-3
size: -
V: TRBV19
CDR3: CASRQTINSGNTIYF
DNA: TGTGCCAGTAGACAAACCATCAACTCTGGAAACACCATATATTTT

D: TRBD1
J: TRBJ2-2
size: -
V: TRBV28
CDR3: CASTTDRGLAGELFF
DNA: TGTGCCAGCACCACGGACAGGGGGCTTGCCGGGGAGCTGTTTTTT

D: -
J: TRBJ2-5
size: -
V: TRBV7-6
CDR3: CASGQYKAGYQETQYF
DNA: TGTGCCAGCGGCCAATACAAAGCCGGGTACCAAGAGACCCAGTACTTC

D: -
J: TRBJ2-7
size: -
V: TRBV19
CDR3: CASTGQRFEQYF
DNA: TGTGCCAGTACCGGACAGCGGTTCGAGCAGTACTTC

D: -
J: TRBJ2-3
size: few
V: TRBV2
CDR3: CASRRNRVWTDTQYF
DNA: TGTGCCAGCAGGAGAAACAGGGTGTGGACAGATACGCAGTATTTT

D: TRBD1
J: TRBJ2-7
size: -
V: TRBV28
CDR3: CASSLRQGQESYEQYF
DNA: TGTGCCAGCAGTTTACGCCAGGGACAGGAGTCCTACGAGCAGTACTTC

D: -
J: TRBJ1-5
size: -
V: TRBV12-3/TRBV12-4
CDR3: CASILARGSGQPQHF
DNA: -

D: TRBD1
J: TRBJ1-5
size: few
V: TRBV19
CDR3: CASRSDRALNQPQHF
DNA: TGTGCCAGTAGGTCCGACAGGGCCCTCAATCAGCCCCAGCATTTT

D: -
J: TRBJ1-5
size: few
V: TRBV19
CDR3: CATAWDRSNQPQHF
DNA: TGTGCCACCGCTTGGGACCGTAGCAATCAGCCCCAGCATTTT

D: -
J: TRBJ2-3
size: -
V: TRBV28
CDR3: CASSPPRLVTDTQYF
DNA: TGTGCCAGCAGTCCGCCTCGACTAGTAACCGATACGCAGTATTTT

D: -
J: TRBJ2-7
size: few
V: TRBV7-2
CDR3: CASSLVLGDEQYF
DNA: TGTGCCAGCAGCTTAGTATTAGGAGACGAGCAGTACTTC

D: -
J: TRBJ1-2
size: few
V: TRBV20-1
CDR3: CSDILGEGYTF
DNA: TGCAGTGACATCTTGGGGGAAGGCTACACCTTC

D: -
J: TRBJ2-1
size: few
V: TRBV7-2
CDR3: CASSLAGRGALNNEQFF
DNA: TGTGCCAGCAGCTTAGCAGGTCGGGGGGCACTAAACAATGAGCAGTTCTTC

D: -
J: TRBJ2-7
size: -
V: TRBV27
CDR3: CASSSLEGLPYEQYF
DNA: TGTGCCAGCAGTTCCCTGGAGGGGCTCCCCTACGAGCAGTACTTC

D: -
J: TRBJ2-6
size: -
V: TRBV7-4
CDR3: CASSWDSGANFLTF
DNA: TGTGCCAGCAGCTGGGACTCTGGGGCCAACTTCCTGACTTTC

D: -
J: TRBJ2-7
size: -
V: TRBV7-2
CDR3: CASSLFQAWGPPREQYF
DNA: TGTGCCAGCAGCTTATTTCAGGCGTGGGGGCCCCCCCGGGAGCAGTACTTC

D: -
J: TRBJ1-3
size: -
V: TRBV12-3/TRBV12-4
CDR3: CASSPLLGSQRGNTIYF
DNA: TGTGCCAGCAGTCCCCTCCTTGGGAGCCAGCGGGGAAACACCATATATTTT

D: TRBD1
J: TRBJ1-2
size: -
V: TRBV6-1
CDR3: CASSQLIDRGNYCYNF
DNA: TGTGCCAGCAGCCAACTCATCGACAGGGGAAACTATTGCTACAACTTC

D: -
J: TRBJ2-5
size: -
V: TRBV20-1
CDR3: CSSRGGGPVQETQYF
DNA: TGCAGTTCGAGAGGGGGGGGGCCCGTACAAGAGACCCAGTACTTC

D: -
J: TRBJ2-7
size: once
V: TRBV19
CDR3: CASSDGGPPYEQYF
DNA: TGTGCCAGTAGTGATGGAGGGCCTCCCTACGAGCAGTACTTC